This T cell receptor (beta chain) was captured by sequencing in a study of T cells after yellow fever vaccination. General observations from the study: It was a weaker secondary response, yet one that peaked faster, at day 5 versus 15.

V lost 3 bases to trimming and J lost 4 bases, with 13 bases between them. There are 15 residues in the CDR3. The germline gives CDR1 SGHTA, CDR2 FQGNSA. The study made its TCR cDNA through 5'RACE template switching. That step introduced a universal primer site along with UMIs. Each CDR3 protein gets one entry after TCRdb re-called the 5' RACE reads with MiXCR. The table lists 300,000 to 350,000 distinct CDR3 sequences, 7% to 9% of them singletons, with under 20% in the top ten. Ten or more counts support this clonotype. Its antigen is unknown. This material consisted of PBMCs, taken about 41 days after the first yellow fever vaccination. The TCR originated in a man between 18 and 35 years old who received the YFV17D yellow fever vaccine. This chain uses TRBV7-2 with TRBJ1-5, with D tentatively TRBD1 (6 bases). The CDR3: CASSFSGGGNQPQHF. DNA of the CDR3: TGTGCCAGCAGCTTTTCCGGGGGCGGAAATCAGCCCCAGCATTTT.